A single sample gave rise to the 2 T cell receptor beta chains below, sequenced in a study of response to subunit inactivated influenza vaccine. A single record per CDR3 protein comes from TCRdb applying MiXCR to the RT-PCR reads. The repertoire holds a few hundred thousand distinct CDR3 sequences, with around 15% as singletons. Sample: PBMCs from blood, taken about 12 days after vaccination. These TCRs come from a man in his fifties or sixties who received an inactivated influenza vaccine.

The rearrangement joins TRBV12-3 or TRBV12-4 to TRBJ2-2; D is unclear. V was clipped by 5 bases and J by 7 bases, with 8 bases between them. The CDR3 contains 12 residues. The CDR3 region has the DNA TGTGCCAGCAGTCCCACACACGGGGAGCTGTTTTTT. Amino acids: CASSPTHGELFF.

The chain carries TRBV2 and TRBJ2-5, with 12 bases aligning to TRBD2. This CDR3 spans 16 amino acids. Germline V gene lookup returns CDR1 SNHLY and CDR2 FYNNEI. V lost 4 bases, J lost 6 bases, and 9 bases stayed unmatched. The DNA for the CDR3 is TGTGCCAGCAGTGGACCCCTAGCGGGAGGGCCCCAGACCCAGTACTTC. It yields the protein CASSGPLAGGPQTQYF. Filled out from reference TRBV2 and TRBJ2-5, the complete variable domain reads EPEVTQTPSHQVTQMGQEVILRCVPISNHLYFYWYRQILGQKVEFLVSFYNNEISEKSEIFDDQFSVERPDGSNFTLKIRSTKLEDSAMYFCASSGPLAGGPQTQYFGPGTRLLVL.